The source of this TCR beta chain is a study of PD-L1 blockade in urothelial cancer. The assay was immunoSEQ multiplex PCR, and TCRdb's table has in-frame clones only and misses some. The sample holds 55,000 or so clones, nearly 85% seen once. Of note for this clone: This sample also contains other DNA sequences that code for the same CDR3.

V was shortened by 1 base and J by 7 bases, with 7 bases between the two germline ends. CDR1 and CDR2 from the germline V gene are MDHEN and SYDVKM. CDR3 size: 12 residues. This clonotype originated in a man between 40 and 49 years old with urothelial cancer. The chain couples TRBV28 to TRBJ1-2; D remains ambiguous. The sequencing used PBMCs, collected around atezolizumab (anti-PD-L1) treatment. The CDR3 bases are TGTGCCAGCAGTTTATCGGGTGGTGGCTACACCTTC. Residues: CASSLSGGGYTF.